Below are 5 T cell receptor beta chains sequenced from a single sample in a study of CD8 T cells in Susac syndrome. Random hexamers primed reverse transcription of about 0.5 to 1 ug RNA. Via MiXCR, TCRdb re-called the immunoSEQ multiplex PCR reads, giving one row per CDR3 protein. The sample yields around 80,000 distinct CDR3 sequences, roughly 95% seen once. The sequenced sample consisted of CD8+ T cells from PBMCs. All receptors come from a human donor with Susac syndrome.

The chain joins TRBV15 to TRBJ1-1, with D maybe TRBD1 (5 bases). The CDR3 is made up of 13 amino acids. Germline values: CDR1 LNHNV, CDR2 YYDKDF (reference sequence). V was trimmed by 8 bases and J by 4 bases, leaving 14 bases between them. This CDR3 is CATGVFGGTEAFF. Written as DNA, the CDR3 is TGTGCCACCGGCGTATTTGGGGGCACTGAAGCTTTCTTT.

The J gene is TRBJ2-7, the V gene TRBV28, with D possibly matching TRBD2 (5 bases). The CDR3 length is 17 residues. V was cut by 7 bases and J by 0 bases, with 22 bases left in between. CDR1 MDHEN and CDR2 SYDVKM come from the germline V gene. In DNA, the CDR3 is TGTGCCAGCACCTCAGGAGAGGGTATGGCTGTCTCCTACGAGCAGTACTTC. Its protein product is CASTSGEGMAVSYEQYF.

V is TRBV5-1 and J is TRBJ2-1, with a tentative D call TRBD1 (5 bases). V lost 3 bases and J 8 bases, leaving 21 bases between the germline ends. Per germline, CDR1 SGHRS and CDR2 YFSETQ. This CDR3 spans 16 amino acids. CDR3 sequence: CASSWQGVSTIDEQFF. CDR3 DNA: TGCGCCAGCAGCTGGCAGGGCGTAAGTACAATCGATGAGCAGTTCTTC. The full variable domain, rest sourced from reference TRBV5-1 and TRBJ2-1, is KAGVTQTPRYLIKTRGQQVTLSCSPISGHRSVSWYQQTPGQGLQFLFEYFSETQRNKGNFPGRFSGRQFSNSRSEMNVSTLELGDSALYLCASSWQGVSTIDEQFFGPGTRLTVL.

The V and J genes are TRBV29-1 and TRBJ2-5; D is perhaps TRBD2 (5 bases). Germline V CDR1 and CDR2: SQVTM, ANQGSEA. Trimming pared 0 bases from V and 4 bases from J, leaving 9 bases between. This CDR3 is 13 amino acids long. This CDR3 reads CSVEDGLAETQYF. CDR3 in DNA: TGCAGCGTTGAAGACGGGCTAGCAGAGACCCAGTACTTC.

The genes are TRBV16 and TRBJ1-1; no clear D. Per the germline V gene, CDR1 is KGHSY and CDR2 is FQNENV. The germline V and J ends were trimmed by 0 bases and 4 bases, with 12 bases remaining between them. This CDR3 is built from 15 residues. The CDR3 region is CASSQSGSGSTEAFF. CDR3 DNA: TGTGCCAGCAGCCAATCGGGCAGTGGGTCCACTGAAGCTTTCTTT.